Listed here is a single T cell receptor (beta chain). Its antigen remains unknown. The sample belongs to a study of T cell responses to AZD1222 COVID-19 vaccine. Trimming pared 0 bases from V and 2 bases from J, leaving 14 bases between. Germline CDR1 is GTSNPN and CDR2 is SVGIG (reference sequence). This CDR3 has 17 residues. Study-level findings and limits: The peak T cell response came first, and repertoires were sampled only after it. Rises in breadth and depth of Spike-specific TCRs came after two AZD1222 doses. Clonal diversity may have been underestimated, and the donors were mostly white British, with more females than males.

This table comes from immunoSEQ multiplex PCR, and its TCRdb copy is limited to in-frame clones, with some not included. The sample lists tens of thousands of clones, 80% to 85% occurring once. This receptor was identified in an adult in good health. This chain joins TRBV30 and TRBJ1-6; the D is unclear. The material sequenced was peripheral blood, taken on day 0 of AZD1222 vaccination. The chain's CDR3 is CAWSVSTQPAYNSPLHF. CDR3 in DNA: TGTGCCTGGAGTGTAAGTACGCAGCCAGCCTATAATTCACCCCTCCACTTT.